This paragraph reports one T cell receptor (beta chain). The entry originates in a study of T-cell memory formation after mild COVID-19. Unmatched junction bases numbered 4, after V lost 7 bases and J lost 2 bases. Germline lookup yields CDR1 KGHDR and CDR2 SFDVKD. The CDR3 runs 15 residues. TCRdb re-called the 5' RACE reads through MiXCR, storing one row per CDR3 protein. Of 350,000 to 550,000 distinct CDR3 sequences listed, more than 15% were seen once; the top ten hold roughly 21%. The rearrangement links TRBV24-1 to TRBJ1-5; 10 nucleotides align to TRBD1. The receptor comes from a man between 18 and 35 years old who had mild COVID-19 (a few samples of this study predate the infection). Cell type and time point are not known. The sample comprised PBMCs or a T cell subset sorted from them (not recorded which). The CDR3 spells CATSAGTGGNQPQHF. CDR3 sequence (DNA): TGTGCCACCAGCGCCGGGACAGGGGGCAATCAGCCCCAGCATTTT.